A selection of T cell receptor beta chains follows, all from one sample in a study of Ad26.COV2.S vaccination and SARS-CoV-2 variants. Produced via immunoSEQ multiplex PCR; TCRdb's table is partial and in-frame only. The data contain roughly 510,000 clones, 70% to 90% of them seen just once; the ten biggest clones take up about 13%. The source material was peripheral blood, sampled in a trial of Ad26.COV2.S vaccine versus placebo. These receptors were collected from a person aged 18-60 years who received the Ad26.COV2.S COVID-19 vaccine or a placebo. CDR3s include the opening cysteine and the closing phenylalanine or tryptophan. The order of the fields is D gene, clone size, J gene, V gene, CDR3 protein, CDR3 DNA. D genes are given only for firm matches. Some rows mark clone size as missing; the rest say once, few, many or name a class of expanded clone.

NA | NA | TRBJ2-7 | TRBV2 | CASKRGAYEQYF | TGTGCCAGCAAGAGGGGCGCCTACGAGCAGTACTTC
TRBD2 | NA | TRBJ2-7 | TRBV9 | CASSVGGSSYEQYF | TGTGCCAGCAGCGTAGGCGGGAGCTCCTACGAGCAGTACTTC
NA | NA | TRBJ1-4 | TRBV5-1 | CASSLGQTNEKLFF | TGCGCCAGCAGCTTGGGACAGACTAATGAAAAACTGTTTTTT
NA | NA | TRBJ2-7 | TRBV5-1 | CASRDSHYEQYF | TGCGCCAGCAGGGACAGCCACTACGAGCAGTACTTC
NA | NA | TRBJ2-3 | TRBV5-4 | CASSPSGGGTDTQYF | TGTGCCAGCAGCCCCAGCGGAGGGGGCACAGATACGCAGTATTTT
TRBD1 | NA | TRBJ2-7 | TRBV7-3 | CASSRNRGPYEQYF | TGTGCCAGCAGCAGGAACAGGGGACCCTACGAGCAGTACTTC
TRBD1 | few | TRBJ1-5 | TRBV20-1 | CSASSLPGQGPGIGQPQHF | TGCAGTGCTAGTTCTCTTCCGGGACAGGGGCCAGGTATTGGTCAGCCCCAGCATTTT
NA | NA | TRBJ1-2 | TRBV18 | CASSPKSAGVRYGYTF | TGTGCCAGCTCACCAAAATCAGCGGGGGTCCGCTATGGCTACACCTTC
TRBD1 | NA | TRBJ2-1 | TRBV5-1 | CASSAGQGRFEQFF | TGCGCCAGCAGCGCGGGACAGGGACGTTTTGAGCAGTTCTTC
NA | NA | TRBJ2-2 | TRBV11-2 | CASSLRWSSLSPTGELFF | TGTGCCAGCAGCTTACGGTGGTCGAGTCTGTCTCCCACCGGGGAGCTGTTTTTT
TRBD2 | once | TRBJ2-5 | TRBV19 | CASSTHGGATQYF | TGTGCCAGTAGTACCCACGGGGGGGCGACCCAGTACTTC
TRBD1 | once | TRBJ1-5 | TRBV25-1 | CASSDRGRNQPQHF | TGTGCCAGCAGTGACAGGGGGCGAAATCAGCCCCAGCATTTT
NA | NA | TRBJ2-7 | TRBV30 | CAWSKGSSYEQYF | TGTGCCTGGAGTAAGGGCAGCTCCTACGAGCAGTACTTC
NA | NA | TRBJ1-4 | TRBV15 | CATSAFGTSLRKLFF | TGTGCCACCAGCGCTTTCGGGACATCTTTACGCAAACTGTTTTTT
NA | NA | TRBJ2-1 | TRBV24-1 | CATSDAGSPNFYNEQFF | TGTGCCACCAGTGATGCCGGGTCCCCAAACTTTTACAATGAGCAGTTCTTC
NA | NA | TRBJ2-2 | TRBV30 | CAWTTPWTGNTGELFF | TGTGCCTGGACTACTCCCTGGACTGGAAACACCGGGGAGCTGTTTTTT
TRBD2 | NA | TRBJ2-1 | TRBV7-3 | CASSLLTGGEQFF | TGTGCCAGCAGCTTACTTACGGGGGGTGAGCAGTTCTTC